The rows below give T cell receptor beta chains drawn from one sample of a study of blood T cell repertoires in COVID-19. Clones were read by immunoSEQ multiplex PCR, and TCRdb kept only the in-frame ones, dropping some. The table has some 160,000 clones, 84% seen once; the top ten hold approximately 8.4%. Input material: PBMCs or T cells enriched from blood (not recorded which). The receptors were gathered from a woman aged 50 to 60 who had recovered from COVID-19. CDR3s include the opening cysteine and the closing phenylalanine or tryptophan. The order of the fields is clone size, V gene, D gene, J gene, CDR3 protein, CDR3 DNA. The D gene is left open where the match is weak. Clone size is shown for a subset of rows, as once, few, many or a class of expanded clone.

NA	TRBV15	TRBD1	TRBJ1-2	CATSRGQGEIYGYTF	TGTGCCACCAGCAGAGGGCAGGGGGAAATCTATGGCTACACCTTC
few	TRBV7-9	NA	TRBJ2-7	CASSLSWGLNEQYF	TGTGCCAGCAGCCTTTCGTGGGGGCTCAACGAGCAGTACTTC
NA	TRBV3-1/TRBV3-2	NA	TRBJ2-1	CASSLQGSNEQFF	TGTGCCAGCAGCCTCCAGGGGAGCAATGAGCAGTTCTTC
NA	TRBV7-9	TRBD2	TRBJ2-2	CASRNSGRNTGELFF	TGTGCCAGCAGAAATAGCGGGAGGAACACCGGGGAGCTGTTTTTT
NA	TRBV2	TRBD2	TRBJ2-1	CASSGFSGETYNEQFF	TGTGCCAGCAGTGGATTTAGCGGGGAAACCTACAATGAGCAGTTCTTC
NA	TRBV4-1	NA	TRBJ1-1	CASTQPAIGSIMNTEAFF	TGCGCCAGCACTCAGCCGGCCATCGGGTCCATCATGAACACTGAAGCTTTCTTT
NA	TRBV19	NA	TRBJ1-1	CASSSTANTEAFF	TGTGCCAGTAGTAGTACAGCGAACACTGAAGCTTTCTTT
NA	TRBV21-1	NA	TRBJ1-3	CASSKTFQGAGNTIYF	TGTGCCAGCAGCAAAACCTTCCAGGGGGCCGGAAACACCATATATTTT
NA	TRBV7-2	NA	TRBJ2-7	CASSLDRVGEQYF	TGTGCCAGCAGCTTAGACAGGGTTGGGGAGCAGTACTTC
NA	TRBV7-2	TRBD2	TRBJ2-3	CASSLAGTSGSTDTQYF	TGTGCCAGCAGCTTAGCGGGGACTAGCGGGAGCACAGATACGCAGTATTTT
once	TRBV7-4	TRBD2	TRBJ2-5	CASSLATSVQETQYF	TGTGCCAGCAGCTTAGCAACTAGCGTCCAAGAGACCCAGTACTTC
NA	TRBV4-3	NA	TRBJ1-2	CASRPGQGYGYTF	TGCGCCAGCAGGCCCGGACAAGGCTATGGCTACACCTTC
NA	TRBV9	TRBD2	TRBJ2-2	CASSVGLGTSQVSGELFF	TGTGCCAGCAGCGTAGGTCTAGGGACTAGCCAGGTGTCCGGGGAGCTGTTTTTT
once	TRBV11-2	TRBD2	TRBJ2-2	CASSISSSGGGELFF	TGTGCCAGCAGCATCTCTTCTAGCGGTGGCGGGGAGCTGTTTTTT
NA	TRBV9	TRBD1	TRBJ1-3	CASSVTGSGNTIYF	TGTGCCAGCAGCGTGACAGGGTCTGGAAACACCATATATTTT
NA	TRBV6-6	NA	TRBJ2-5	CASCRGAGETQYF	TGTGCCAGCTGCAGGGGGGCTGGAGAGACCCAGTACTTC
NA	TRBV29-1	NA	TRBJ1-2	CSAVYNYGYTF	TGCAGCGCCGTATATAACTATGGCTACACCTTC
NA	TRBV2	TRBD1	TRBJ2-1	CASSKGGYEQFF	TGTGCCAGCAGTAAAGGGGGCTACGAGCAGTTCTTC
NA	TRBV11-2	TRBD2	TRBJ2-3	CASSPEPGLATDTQYF	TGTGCCAGCAGCCCCGAGCCGGGACTAGCTACGGATACGCAGTATTTT
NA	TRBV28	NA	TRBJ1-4	CASSRAGMGEKLFF	TGTGCCAGCAGCCGTGCAGGGATGGGAGAAAAACTGTTTTTT
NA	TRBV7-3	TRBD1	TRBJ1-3	CASSRQGLDSGNTIYF	TGTGCCAGCAGCCGACAGGGCCTCGACTCTGGAAACACCATATATTTT
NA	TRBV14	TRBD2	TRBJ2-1	CASSPKRLAGVEEQFF	TGTGCCAGCAGTCCAAAACGACTAGCGGGAGTAGAGGAGCAGTTCTTC
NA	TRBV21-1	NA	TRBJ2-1	CASSKVRGNEQFF	TGTGCCAGCAGCAAAGTTAGGGGAAATGAGCAGTTCTTC
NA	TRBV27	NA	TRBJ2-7	CASRAYDSEEQYF	TGTGCCAGCAGGGCTTACGACTCGGAAGAGCAGTACTTC
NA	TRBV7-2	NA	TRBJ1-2	CASSLDRGNYGYTF	TGTGCCAGCAGCTTAGATAGGGGAAACTATGGCTACACCTTC
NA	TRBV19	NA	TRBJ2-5	CASTSGDLGRETQYF	TGTGCCAGTACCTCTGGAGATTTGGGGCGAGAGACCCAGTACTTC
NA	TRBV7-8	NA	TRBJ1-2	CASSLLGVDYGYTF	TGTGCCAGCAGCTTACTGGGAGTTGACTATGGCTACACCTTC
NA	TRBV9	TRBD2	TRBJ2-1	CASSVSGGRSYNEQFF	TGTGCCAGCAGCGTAAGCGGGGGGAGGTCCTACAATGAGCAGTTCTTC
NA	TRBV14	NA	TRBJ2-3	CASSHQRVILTDTQYF	TGTGCCAGCAGCCATCAGCGGGTAATTCTCACAGATACGCAGTATTTT
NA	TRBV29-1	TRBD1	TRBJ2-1	CSVEDPGTGEANEQFF	TGCAGCGTTGAAGACCCCGGGACAGGGGAGGCCAATGAGCAGTTCTTC
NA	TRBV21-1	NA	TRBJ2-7	CASSKAQRYEQYF	TGTGCCAGCAGCAAAGCCCAGCGTTACGAGCAGTACTTC
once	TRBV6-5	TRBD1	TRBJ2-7	CASSLTGGEQYF	TGTGCCAGCAGTTTGACAGGGGGCGAGCAGTACTTC
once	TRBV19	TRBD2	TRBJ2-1	CASRGTSGRVSNEQFF	TGTGCCAGCCGGGGGACTAGCGGGAGGGTAAGCAATGAGCAGTTCTTC
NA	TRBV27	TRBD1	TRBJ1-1	CASSFRTGKTEAFF	TGTGCCAGCAGTTTCCGGACAGGGAAAACTGAAGCTTTCTTT
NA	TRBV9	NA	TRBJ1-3	CASSSDRSGNTIYF	TGTGCCAGCAGCTCTGACAGGTCTGGAAACACCATATATTTT
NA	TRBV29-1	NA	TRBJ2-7	CSVAPVGAAYEQYF	TGCAGCGTTGCCCCGGTGGGAGCCGCCTACGAGCAGTACTTC
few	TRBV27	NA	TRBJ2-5	CASSLRRPKGTQETQYF	TGTGCCAGCAGTTTAAGGAGGCCCAAGGGTACCCAAGAGACCCAGTACTTC
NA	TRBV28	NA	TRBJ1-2	CASSSLLRGYTF	TGTGCCAGCAGTTCCCTGTTGCGGGGCTACACCTTC
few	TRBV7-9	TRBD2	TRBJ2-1	CASSSQTGRANEQFF	TGTGCCAGCAGCTCGCAGACCGGGAGGGCGAATGAGCAGTTCTTC
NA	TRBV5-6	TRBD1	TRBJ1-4	CASSLDRGRGLFF	TGTGCCAGCAGCTTGGACAGGGGCCGGGGGCTGTTTTTT
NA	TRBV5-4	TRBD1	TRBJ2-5	CASSTSTGMETQYF	TGTGCCAGCAGCACATCGACAGGGATGGAGACCCAGTACTTC
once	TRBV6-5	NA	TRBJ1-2	CASSQMNYGYTF	TGTGCCAGCAGTCAAATGAACTATGGCTACACCTTC
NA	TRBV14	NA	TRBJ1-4	CASSQGRQKFSEKLFF	TGTGCCAGCAGCCAAGGCAGGCAGAAGTTCAGTGAAAAACTGTTTTTT
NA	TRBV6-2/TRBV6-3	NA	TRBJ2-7	CASSYVNIAYEQYF	TGTGCCAGCAGTTACGTAAACATCGCCTACGAGCAGTACTTC
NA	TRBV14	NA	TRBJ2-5	CASSQPGLLQETQYF	TGTGCCAGCAGCCAACCGGGACTGCTACAAGAGACCCAGTACTTC
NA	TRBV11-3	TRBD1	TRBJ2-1	CASSPNRDRLSEQFF	TGTGCCAGCAGCCCGAACCGGGACAGACTTAGTGAGCAGTTCTTC
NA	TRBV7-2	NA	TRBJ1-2	CASSLSRKGYTF	TGTGCCAGCAGCTTATCTAGAAAAGGCTACACCTTC
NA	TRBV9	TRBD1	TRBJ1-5	CASSPTQGAGQPQHF	TGTGCCAGCAGCCCGACCCAGGGGGCAGGACAGCCCCAGCATTTT
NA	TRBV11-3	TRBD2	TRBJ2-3	CASSLGFERGGRDTQYF	TGTGCCAGCAGCCTCGGTTTTGAGCGGGGGGGCCGTGATACGCAGTATTTT
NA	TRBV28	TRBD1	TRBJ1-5	CASYFRGLNQPQHF	TGTGCCAGCTATTTCAGGGGGCTGAATCAGCCCCAGCATTTT
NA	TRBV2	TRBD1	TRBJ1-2	CASIGDSLNYGYTF	TGTGCCAGCATAGGGGACAGTCTTAACTATGGCTACACCTTC
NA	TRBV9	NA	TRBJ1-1	CASSTHIRGRREGNTEAFF	TGTGCCAGCAGCACACATATAAGAGGGAGGCGGGAGGGGAACACTGAAGCTTTCTTT
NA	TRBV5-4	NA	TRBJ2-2	CASSLVGTDTGELFF	TGTGCCAGCAGCTTGGTCGGGACTGACACCGGGGAGCTGTTTTTT
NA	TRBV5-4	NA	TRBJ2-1	CASSPKRDNEQFF	TGTGCCAGCAGCCCGAAGCGGGACAATGAGCAGTTCTTC
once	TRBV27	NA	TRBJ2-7	CASSPAGSGEQYF	TGTGCCAGCAGTCCCGCTGGAAGCGGCGAGCAGTACTTC
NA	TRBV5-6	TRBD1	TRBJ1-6	CASSRQGGDNSPLHF	TGTGCCAGCAGCAGACAGGGGGGAGATAATTCACCCCTCCACTTT
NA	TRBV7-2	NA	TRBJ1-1	CASSLTRGPNTEAFF	TGTGCCAGCAGCCTTACACGAGGTCCGAACACTGAAGCTTTCTTT